One sample yielded the 26 T cell receptor beta chains listed below, sequenced in a study of T cell responses to AZD1222 COVID-19 vaccine. TCRdb keeps only in-frame clones here, not all; method: immunoSEQ multiplex PCR. The sample has some 150,000 clones; about 90% are singletons. The starting material was peripheral blood, obtained 28 days after the second AZD1222 dose. These receptors originate from an adult who received the AZD1222 COVID-19 vaccine.

This chain joins TRBV29-1 and TRBJ1-5; D is unclear. CDR1 SQVTM and CDR2 ANQGSEA come from the germline V gene. This CDR3 comprises 13 residues. V was trimmed by 7 bases and J by 7 bases, leaving 17 bases between them. The CDR3 region has the DNA TGCAGCGCCCAAGGTGGGGAAGGGCAGCCCCAGCATTTT. This translates into CSAQGGEGQPQHF.

The chain links TRBV27 to TRBJ2-2; D remains unclear. The CDR3 extends over 14 amino acids. The V gene lost 2 bases and the J gene lost 2 bases, with 6 bases spanning the gap. Per the germline V gene, CDR1 is MNHEY and CDR2 is SMNVEV (reference sequence). The CDR3 nucleotides are TGTGCCAGCAGTTTACGGCTAAACACCGGGGAGCTGTTTTTT. Translated: CASSLRLNTGELFF.

This clone came up once. This chain uses TRBV15 with TRBJ1-2, with D possibly matching TRBD1 (5 bases). The CDR3 covers 16 residues. V lost 3 bases and J 0 bases, leaving 14 bases between the germline ends. The germline V gene encodes CDR1 LNHNV and CDR2 YYDKDF (reference sequence). The CDR3 protein is CATSRHMQGSNYGYTF. Written as DNA, the CDR3 is TGTGCCACCAGCAGGCACATGCAGGGATCTAACTATGGCTACACCTTC. The full variable domain, its missing parts supplied by reference TRBV15 and TRBJ1-2, is DAMVIQNPRYQVTQFGKPVTLSCSQTLNHNVMYWYQQKSSQAPKLLFHYYDKDFNNEADTPDNFQSRRPNTSFCFLDIRSPGLGDTAMYLCATSRHMQGSNYGYTFGSGTRLTVV.

V and J are TRBV10-3 and TRBJ1-5; D is unresolved. The CDR3 loop spans 13 amino acids. In germline, CDR1 is ENHRY, CDR2 SYGVKD. Trimming pared 5 bases from V and 4 bases from J, leaving 9 bases between. CDR3 nucleotides: TGTGCCATCAGTATTGACACGAATCAGCCCCAGCATTTT. This translates into CAISIDTNQPQHF.

This chain connects TRBV7-2 to TRBJ1-4; TRBD1 aligns across 9 bases. In germline, CDR1 is SGHTA, CDR2 FQGNSA. This CDR3 region has 19 residues. Trimming removed 4 bases from V and 7 bases from J; junction bases left unmatched: 19. The CDR3 DNA sequence: TGTGCCAGCAGCTCCCGCCCGGGGACAGGGCTTTCAGGGGGTGAAAAACTGTTTTTT. Translated: CASSSRPGTGLSGGEKLFF. The full variable domain, in which reference TRBV7-2 and TRBJ1-4 provide the parts outside the CDR3, is GAGVSQSPSNKVTEKGKDVELRCDPISGHTALYWYRQSLGQGLEFLIYFQGNSAPDKSGLPSDRFSAERTGGSVSTLTIQRTQQEDSAVYLCASSSRPGTGLSGGEKLFFGSGTQLSVL.

This sequence joins TRBV5-6 and TRBJ1-5, with a tentative D call TRBD1 (6 bases). Trimming took off 4 bases at V and 1 base at J, with 12 bases between the two ends. There are 15 residues in the CDR3. Per germline, CDR1 SGHDT and CDR2 YYEEEE. Written as DNA, the CDR3 is TGTGCCAGCAGCCGAACAGGGTCGAGCAATCAGCCCCAGCATTTT. Protein product: CASSRTGSSNQPQHF.

The chain joins TRBV4-3 to TRBJ2-3, with 7 bases that match TRBD2. Germline V lookup: CDR1 LGHNA, CDR2 YSLEER. The ends lost 1 base at V and 6 bases at J; junction bases unmatched: 4. The CDR3 extends over 14 amino acids. Here the CDR3 reads CASSQGLASDTQYF. CDR3 coding DNA: TGCGCCAGCAGCCAAGGACTAGCCTCCGATACGCAGTATTTT.

This chain links TRBV7-2 with TRBJ2-7, with D perhaps TRBD1 or TRBD2 (5 bases each). The CDR3 covers 14 residues. The germline V and J ends were trimmed by 6 bases and 4 bases, with 16 bases remaining between them. The germline gives CDR1 SGHTA, CDR2 FQGNSA. The DNA of the CDR3 is TGTGCCAGCAGTTTTTTGGGGGTGGGATACGAGCAGTACTTC. Translation gives CASSFLGVGYEQYF.

The chain recombines TRBV7-9 with TRBJ2-7; D not certain. This CDR3 comprises 15 residues. The V and J ends lost 2 bases and 2 bases respectively, with 13 bases between them. CDR1 is SEHNR and CDR2 is FQNEAQ in the germline V gene (reference sequence). The CDR3 nucleotides are TGTGCCAGCAGCTTAATTTTCTCAGGCGCCTACGAGCAGTACTTC. Its protein product is CASSLIFSGAYEQYF.

The chain employs TRBV27 and TRBJ1-1; D call uncertain. The V gene lost 3 bases and the J gene lost 1 base, with 6 bases spanning the gap. CDR1 MNHEY and CDR2 SMNVEV come from the germline V gene (reference sequence). This CDR3 contains 13 residues. CDR3 protein: CASSFGKNTEAFF. CDR3 bases: TGTGCCAGCAGTTTCGGGAAGAACACTGAAGCTTTCTTT.

V gene TRBV6-2 or TRBV6-3 combines with J gene TRBJ2-7; D could derive from TRBD1 or TRBD2 (6 bases each). The CDR3 has 15 residues. Germline loops: CDR1 MNHEY, CDR2 SVGEGT. Trimming removed 2 bases at V and 7 bases at J, with 18 bases between. This CDR3 is CASSYPTGPAGEQYF. Here the CDR3 DNA reads TGTGCCAGCAGTTACCCGACAGGCCCGGCGGGAGAGCAGTACTTC.

The chain carries TRBV14 and TRBJ1-6; TRBD1 matches at 9 bases. V trimming: 4 bases; J trimming: 10 bases; junction bases outside the gene matches: 5. The CDR3 sequence is 14 residues long. CDR1 is SGHDN and CDR2 is FVKESK in the germline V gene. The CDR3 reads CASSPRDRVSPLHF. The CDR3 bases are TGTGCCAGCAGCCCCCGGGACAGGGTGTCACCCCTCCACTTT.

The chain is built from TRBV7-2 and TRBJ2-2, with 7 bases identical to TRBD2. The germline gives CDR1 SGHTA, CDR2 FQGNSA. The CDR3 is 16 residues long. Germline trimming cut 2 bases from V and 1 base from J; bases unmatched to any gene: 4. CDR3 sequence (DNA): TGTGCCAGCAGCTTACGGGACTATCTGAACACCGGGGAGCTGTTTTTT. This translates into CASSLRDYLNTGELFF. The full variable domain, its missing parts supplied by reference TRBV7-2 and TRBJ2-2, is GAGVSQSPSNKVTEKGKDVELRCDPISGHTALYWYRQSLGQGLEFLIYFQGNSAPDKSGLPSDRFSAERTGGSVSTLTIQRTQQEDSAVYLCASSLRDYLNTGELFFGEGSRLTVL.

In DNA, the CDR3 is TGTGCCAGCAGTTTAAGGTCACCAACTGAAGCTTTCTTT. It specifies CASSLRSPTEAFF. The J gene is TRBJ1-1, the V gene TRBV28; D remains ambiguous. Germline V CDR1 and CDR2: MDHEN, SYDVKM. V lost 2 bases and J 5 bases, leaving 9 bases between the germline ends. This CDR3 contains 13 residues.

The chain recombines TRBV11-3 with TRBJ1-1, with unresolved D. Germline V gene sequence: CDR1 SGHNT, CDR2 YENEEA. Deletions cut 5 bases from V and 11 bases from J, with 18 bases between. The CDR3 totals 13 residues. Here the CDR3 reads CASSPSRESRAFF. The CDR3 DNA follows: TGTGCCAGCAGCCCATCAAGGGAGAGTAGGGCTTTCTTT. The variable domain in full, with the rest retrieved from reference TRBV11-3 and TRBJ1-1, is EAGVVQSPRYKIIEKKQPVAFWCNPISGHNTLYWYLQNLGQGPELLIRYENEEAVDDSQLPKDRFSAERLKGVDSTLKIQPAELGDSAVYLCASSPSRESRAFFGQGTRLTVV.

The chain employs TRBV6-1 and TRBJ1-1; tentatively, D is TRBD1 (6 bases). Germline CDR1 MNHNS, CDR2 SASEGT. CDR3 length: 16 amino acids. The V end was cut by 2 bases, the J end by 0 bases, with 13 bases between. Here the CDR3 DNA reads TGTGCCAGCAGTGAACCCCCAGGACAGCTGAACACTGAAGCTTTCTTT. Translated, it gives CASSEPPGQLNTEAFF.

The table lists this clone with a few counts. The rearrangement joins TRBV5-4 to TRBJ1-1, with 10 bases matching TRBD1. The CDR3 sequence is 15 residues long. Unmatched junction bases numbered 7, after V lost 4 bases and J lost 4 bases. From germline, CDR1 is SGHNT and CDR2 YYREEE (reference sequence). CDR3 sequence: CASSPLTGGPTEAFF. The CDR3 coding sequence is TGTGCCAGCAGCCCGCTGACAGGGGGCCCCACTGAAGCTTTCTTT.

The rearrangement links TRBV7-9 to TRBJ1-1; 7 bases are shared with TRBD1. The germline V gene has CDR1 SEHNR and CDR2 FQNEAQ (reference sequence). The ends lost 5 bases at V and 1 base at J; junction bases unmatched: 4. The CDR3 consists of 14 residues. CDR3: CASSAQGGNTEAFF. The CDR3 nucleotides are TGTGCCAGCAGCGCGCAGGGGGGGAACACTGAAGCTTTCTTT.

The chain carries TRBV5-5 and TRBJ1-5, with D unresolved. In germline, CDR1 is SGHKS, CDR2 YYEKEE (reference sequence). With 0 bases removed from V and 9 bases from J, the gap between germline ends came to 10 bases. This CDR3 has 13 residues. This CDR3 reads CASSLDILRPQHF. In nucleotides, the CDR3 is TGTGCCAGCAGCTTGGACATTCTTCGGCCCCAGCATTTT.

J is TRBJ2-7 and V is TRBV5-1; 7 bases are a match to TRBD2. J lost 0 bases, V lost 0 bases, and 9 bases had no gene match. Per germline, CDR1 SGHRS and CDR2 YFSETQ. CDR3 length: 17 amino acids. Here the CDR3 reads CASSLGLAVRSSYEQYF. The CDR3 coding sequence is TGCGCCAGCAGCTTGGGGCTAGCGGTTAGGAGCTCCTACGAGCAGTACTTC.

The CDR3 DNA reads TGCGCCAGCAGTCGGGACAGGGACTCCTACGAGCAGTACTTC. Its translation is CASSRDRDSYEQYF. The V gene is TRBV10-1, the J gene TRBJ2-7, with 9 bases aligning to TRBD1. There are 14 residues in the CDR3. Germline V lookup: CDR1 WNHNN, CDR2 SYGVQD (reference sequence). V was clipped by 5 bases and J by 0 bases; unmatched bases: 2.

This chain joins TRBV6-5 and TRBJ1-2; D ambiguous. This CDR3 has 13 residues. V dropped 5 bases and J dropped 1 base, with 8 bases sitting between them. Germline CDR1 reads MNHEY; CDR2 reads SVGAGI. DNA of the CDR3: TGTGCCAGCAGTCCGGACCGTAACTATGGCTACACCTTC. Translated, it gives CASSPDRNYGYTF.

The V and J genes are TRBV5-8 and TRBJ2-7; 7 bases are shared with TRBD1. The V segment lost 6 bases and the J segment 6 bases; nucleotides outside the gene matches: 3. This CDR3 is built from 11 residues. Germline values: CDR1 SGHTS, CDR2 YDEGEE. This CDR3 reads CASTRGSEQYF. The CDR3 DNA reads as TGTGCCAGCACCAGGGGGAGCGAGCAGTACTTC.

The V gene is TRBV28, the J gene TRBJ2-7; a weak D match, TRBD1 (6 bases). Germline CDR1 reads MDHEN; CDR2 reads SYDVKM. The CDR3 is made up of 17 amino acids. V was cut by 5 bases and J by 0 bases, with 20 bases left in between. The CDR3 spells CASSTYGGAEGSYEQYF. The DNA for the CDR3 is TGTGCCAGCAGTACTTATGGGGGCGCAGAGGGCTCCTACGAGCAGTACTTC.

V is TRBV19 and J is TRBJ1-1, with D hard to call. Deletions cut 1 base from V and 2 bases from J, with 8 bases between. Germline assignment: CDR1 LNHDA and CDR2 SQIVND (reference sequence). The CDR3 length is 14 residues. The CDR3 DNA follows: TGTGCCAGTAGTATAGGAACGGTCAACACTGAAGCTTTCTTT. Translation gives CASSIGTVNTEAFF. Together with reference TRBV19 and TRBJ1-1, the CDR3 gives the full variable domain: DGGITQSPKYLFRKEGQNVTLSCEQNLNHDAMYWYRQDPGQGLRLIYYSQIVNDFQKGDIAEGYSVSREKKESFPLTVTSAQKNPTAFYLCASSIGTVNTEAFFGQGTRLTVV.

The V call is TRBV28, the J call TRBJ2-1; TRBD2 agrees at 8 bases. The germline CDR1 and CDR2 sequences are MDHEN and SYDVKM. The trim removed 4 bases at V and 3 bases at J, leaving 8 bases unmatched. This CDR3 comprises 16 residues. CDR3 nucleotide sequence: TGTGCCAGCAGTTCCCCCTTAGCGGGAAGCTACAATGAGCAGTTCTTC. This codes for CASSSPLAGSYNEQFF.